This T cell receptor beta chain was sequenced in a study of CD8 T cells in Susac syndrome. RNA, at about 0.45 to 1 ug, was reverse transcribed with random hexamers. TCRdb fed the immunoSEQ multiplex PCR reads into MiXCR, producing one record per CDR3 protein. The sample has some 150,000 distinct CDR3 sequences; approximately 94% are singletons. Between the trimmed V and J ends, which lost 5 bases and 0 bases, there was a span of 7 bases. The CDR3 totals 13 residues. Germline loops: CDR1 GTSNPN, CDR2 SVGIG (reference sequence). The TCR originated in a human donor with multiple sclerosis. The chain has TRBV30 and TRBJ2-2, with D unresolved. The sequenced sample consisted of CD8+ T cells from PBMCs. The CDR3 bases are TGTGCCTGGCCTAACTCGAACACCGGGGAGCTGTTTTTT. It codes for CAWPNSNTGELFF.